This T cell receptor (beta chain) was sequenced in a study of T cell responses to AZD1222 COVID-19 vaccine. Study-level findings and limits: Sampling that yielded the repertoires occurred only after the peak T cell response.

Comments on this clone: The antigen is not known.

Measured with immunoSEQ multiplex PCR; TCRdb has only the in-frame clones, and not every one. The sample has around 120,000 clones; roughly 84% are singletons. This CDR3 is built from 12 residues. The germline gives CDR1 MNHEY, CDR2 SMNVEV (reference sequence). Trimming at V came to 5 bases and at J to 7 bases, leaving 4 bases not matched to a gene. This clonotype was obtained from an adult who received the AZD1222 COVID-19 vaccine. The sample consisted of peripheral blood, taken 28 days after the second AZD1222 dose. The V gene is TRBV27, the J gene TRBJ1-1; 7 positions match TRBD1. The CDR3 is CASSLRQGEAFF. The CDR3 DNA sequence: TGTGCCAGCAGTCTTCGACAGGGTGAAGCTTTCTTT.